This TCR beta chain was observed in a study of T-cell memory formation after mild COVID-19. Study-wide results and limits: Some SARS-CoV-2-responding clones were already detected in memory before infection. Clones that got smaller from day 15 to 85 had even CD4/CD8, while clones growing later tipped toward CD4+. Contracting CD4+ clones lay largely in CM and EM, with CD8+ ones residing in EMRA.

On this clonotype itself: Its target is unknown.

This CDR3 region has 15 residues. Germline V lookup: CDR1 SGHTA, CDR2 FQGNSA. Trimming at V came to 4 bases and at J to 5 bases, leaving 6 bases not matched to a gene. The TCR alpha and TCR beta cDNA libraries, bearing sample barcodes and UMIs, were generated by 5'RACE using constant-segment primers. TCRdb re-called the 5' RACE reads with MiXCR, one entry per CDR3 protein. The top ten clones hold less than 4% of a sample with fewer than 250,000 distinct CDR3 sequences, under 12% of them seen once. The sequenced sample consisted of PBMCs or a T cell subset sorted from them (not recorded which). The V call is TRBV7-2, the J call TRBJ2-3; 10 bases are a match to TRBD2. The source is a man between 18 and 29 years old who had mild COVID-19 (a few samples of this study predate the infection). Cell type and time point are not known. Here the CDR3 reads CASSSSGTSVDTQYF. In nucleotides, the CDR3 is TGTGCCAGCAGCTCCTCCGGGACTAGCGTAGATACGCAGTATTTT.